This entry lists 15 T cell receptor beta chains sequenced from one sample in a study of OX40 agonist ivuxolimab in advanced cancers. The method was immunoSEQ multiplex PCR; TCRdb's version includes in-frame clones alone and lacks a portion of them. The sample includes 25,000 to 30,000 clones, over 90% seen only once; the top ten take about 9.4%. Here the sequenced sample was CD4+ or CD8+ T cells sorted from blood, taken in a trial of the OX40 agonist ivuxolimab. The receptors were sampled from an adult with an advanced solid tumor such as melanoma, head and neck, liver or kidney cancer.

V gene TRBV5-5 combines with J gene TRBJ1-5; the D gene is possibly TRBD1 (6 bases). Trimming took off 0 bases at V and 4 bases at J, with 11 bases between the two ends. The germline gives CDR1 SGHKS, CDR2 YYEKEE (reference sequence). CDR3 length: 15 amino acids. CDR3 in amino acids: CASSLGGAPNQPQHF. The CDR3 DNA reads as TGTGCCAGCAGCTTGGGGGGGGCCCCTAATCAGCCCCAGCATTTT.

This clone was observed a single time. V usage is TRBV5-5 and J usage is TRBJ1-1, with 9 bases matching TRBD1. Germline loops: CDR1 SGHKS, CDR2 YYEKEE (reference sequence). There are 18 residues in the CDR3. Losses at the gene ends were 1 base for V and 0 bases for J; bases not matched to a gene: 10. In DNA, the CDR3 is TGTGCCAGCAGCTTGACGGTCGGGACAGGGAGGGTGAACACTGAAGCTTTCTTT. Translation: CASSLTVGTGRVNTEAFF.

CDR3 in DNA: TGTGCCACCAGCAGAGGACTAGCGGAGGACAATGAGCAGTTCTTC. This encodes CATSRGLAEDNEQFF. The rearrangement uses TRBV15 and TRBJ2-1, with 9 bases identical to TRBD2. The CDR3 has 15 amino acids. Trimming took 1 base from V and 5 from J; bases not matched to a gene: 3. CDR1 is LNHNV and CDR2 is YYDKDF in the germline V gene (reference sequence). Full variable domain (outside the CDR3, taken from reference TRBV15 and TRBJ2-1): DAMVIQNPRYQVTQFGKPVTLSCSQTLNHNVMYWYQQKSSQAPKLLFHYYDKDFNNEADTPDNFQSRRPNTSFCFLDIRSPGLGDTAMYLCATSRGLAEDNEQFFGPGTRLTVL.

This chain uses TRBV6-5 with TRBJ2-2; the D gene is possibly TRBD2 (6 bases). Germline V gene data show CDR1 as MNHEY and CDR2 as SVGAGI. Trimming took 0 bases from V and 1 from J, leaving 6 bases between them. This CDR3 region has 15 residues. CDR3 nucleotides: TGTGCCAGCAGTTACTCCGGGGGGAACACCGGGGAGCTGTTTTTT. This codes for CASSYSGGNTGELFF.

This chain connects TRBV6-6 to TRBJ2-3, with D tentatively TRBD1 (5 bases). V dropped 4 bases and J dropped 3 bases, with 14 bases sitting between them. CDR3 length: 15 residues. Germline CDR1 is MNHNY and CDR2 is SVGAGI (reference sequence). This chain's CDR3 is CASSSGFPYTDTQYF. CDR3 DNA: TGTGCCAGCAGTTCAGGGTTCCCTTATACAGATACGCAGTATTTT.

The rearrangement uses TRBV18 and TRBJ2-5; tentatively, D is TRBD2 (5 bases). Trimming removed 4 bases at V and 0 bases at J, with 12 bases between. The CDR3 consists of 15 residues. The germline V gene encodes CDR1 KGHSH and CDR2 LQKENI. CDR3 in amino acids: CASSLDFGDQETQYF. In DNA form, the CDR3 reads TGTGCCAGCTCACTGGATTTCGGGGACCAAGAGACCCAGTACTTC.

This chain joins TRBV27 and TRBJ1-1, with TRBD1 matching over 9 bases. The CDR3 has 16 residues. Germline assignment: CDR1 MNHEY and CDR2 SMNVEV (reference sequence). Losses at the gene ends were 5 bases for V and 7 bases for J; bases not matched to a gene: 14. CDR3 sequence (DNA): TGTGCCAGCAGTATGGGACAGGGCTCCTGGAGTATTGAAGCTTTCTTT. As protein: CASSMGQGSWSIEAFF.

This clone appeared once. A junction boundary mismatches the germline segment, possibly from a read error. The chain couples TRBV19 to TRBJ1-5; 8 bases match TRBD1. Germline CDR1 reads LNHDA; CDR2 reads SQIVND (reference sequence). The CDR3 covers 17 residues. CDR3 residues: CIASGQVLLYSNQPQHF. CDR3 DNA: TGCATTGCATCGGGACAGGTACTCCTGTATAGCAATCAGCCCCAGCATTTT.

The chain couples TRBV7-9 to TRBJ1-6; possibly TRBD1 for D (6 bases). In germline, CDR1 is SEHNR, CDR2 FQNEAQ (reference sequence). The CDR3 has 14 residues. V lost 1 base and J lost 9, with 10 bases in between. CDR3: CASSLGRGGSPLHF. In DNA, the CDR3 is TGTGCCAGCAGCTTAGGCAGGGGCGGTTCACCCCTCCACTTT.

The chain employs TRBV7-7 and TRBJ2-5; 11 nucleotides align to TRBD2. V lost 3 bases and J lost 5; bases outside the gene matches: 11. CDR1 is SSHAT, CDR2 FNYEAQ, per germline (reference sequence). This CDR3 has 17 residues. The CDR3 protein is CASSLGVVAGGRETQYF. The CDR3 DNA reads as TGTGCCAGCAGCTTGGGAGTCGTAGCGGGGGGGCGTGAGACCCAGTACTTC. The whole variable domain, remainder taken from reference TRBV7-7 and TRBJ2-5, is GAGVSQSPRYKVTKRGQDVTLRCDPISSHATLYWYQQALGQGPEFLTYFNYEAQPDKSGLPSDRFSAERPEGSISTLTIQRTEQRDSAMYRCASSLGVVAGGRETQYFGPGTRLLVL.

The chain employs TRBV11-2 and TRBJ1-4; 8 positions match TRBD1. V trimming: 4 bases; J trimming: 7 bases; junction bases outside the gene matches: 8. The CDR3 has 15 residues. From germline, CDR1 is SGHAT and CDR2 FQNNGV. In DNA, the CDR3 is TGTGCCAGCAGCTACCGGACAGGGATATTTGAAAAACTGTTTTTT. It encodes CASSYRTGIFEKLFF.

The gene calls are TRBV15 and TRBJ2-2; weak D call: TRBD1 (5 bases). Trimming took off 1 base at V and 7 bases at J, with 16 bases between the two ends. Germline values: CDR1 LNHNV, CDR2 YYDKDF (reference sequence). This CDR3 region has 16 residues. CDR3 loop: CATSRGQGISGGELFF. CDR3 bases: TGTGCCACCAGCAGAGGTCAGGGTATTTCAGGCGGGGAGCTGTTTTTT.

This chain joins TRBV27 and TRBJ2-1; tentative D call: TRBD1 (5 bases). The CDR3 covers 16 residues. Trimming shortened V by 2 bases and J by 4 bases, and 15 bases separated the two germline ends. Germline CDR1 is MNHEY and CDR2 is SMNVEV (reference sequence). CDR3 DNA: TGTGCCAGCAGTTTAATGGCAGGGATCGGGTACAATGAGCAGTTCTTC. Translated: CASSLMAGIGYNEQFF.

This clone was counted only a few times. The rearrangement links TRBV10-1 to TRBJ1-1, with a possible D match to TRBD1 (5 bases). Germline V gene lookup returns CDR1 WNHNN and CDR2 SYGVQD (reference sequence). The V gene lost 3 bases and the J gene lost 10 bases, with 18 bases spanning the gap. The CDR3 has 14 residues. DNA for the CDR3: TGCGCCAGCAGTGATCGGATCACAGGTTTCGGAGCTTTCTTT. Translation gives CASSDRITGFGAFF.

V is TRBV5-6 and J is TRBJ2-1, with a tentative D call TRBD2 (5 bases). This CDR3 spans 14 amino acids. The V and J ends lost 3 bases and 6 bases respectively, with 13 bases between them. Germline V CDR1 and CDR2: SGHDT, YYEEEE. CDR3 loop: CASSSLGGGNEQFF. The CDR3 region has the DNA TGTGCCAGCAGCTCTTTAGGCGGAGGCAATGAGCAGTTCTTC.